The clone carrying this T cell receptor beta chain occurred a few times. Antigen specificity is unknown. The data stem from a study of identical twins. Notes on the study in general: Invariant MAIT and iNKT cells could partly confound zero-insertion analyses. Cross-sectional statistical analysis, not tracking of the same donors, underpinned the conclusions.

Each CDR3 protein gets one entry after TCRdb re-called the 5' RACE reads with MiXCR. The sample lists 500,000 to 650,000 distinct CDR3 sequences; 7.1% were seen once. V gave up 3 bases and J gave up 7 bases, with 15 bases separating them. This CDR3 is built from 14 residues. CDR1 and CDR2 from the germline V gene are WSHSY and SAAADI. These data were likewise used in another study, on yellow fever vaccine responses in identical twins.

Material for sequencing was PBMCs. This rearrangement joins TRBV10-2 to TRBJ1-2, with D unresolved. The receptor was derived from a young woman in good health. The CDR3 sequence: CASSDSPHYGGYTF. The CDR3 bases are TGCGCCAGCAGTGACTCTCCCCACTATGGTGGCTACACCTTC.